This TCR beta chain came from a study of human thymus T cells. Profiling relied on immunoSEQ multiplex PCR, and the TCRdb table lists in-frame clones only, not all of them. This sample has about 60,000 clones; approximately 95% occur once, and the top ten carry 5.5% to 7%. With 1 base removed from V and 0 bases from J, the gap between germline ends came to 14 bases. The germline V gene has CDR1 MGHDK and CDR2 SYGVNS. This CDR3 spans 17 amino acids. The sequencing input was blood. This sequence joins TRBV25-1 and TRBJ2-3; D not resolved. The sequence derives from a boy under two years old with a congenital heart defect but otherwise immunologically healthy. CDR3 coding DNA: TGTGCCAGCAGTGAATTTGAAAGGGCCACTAGCACAGATACGCAGTATTTT. Translation gives CASSEFERATSTDTQYF.